These T cell receptor beta chains were read from a single sample in a study of cytomegalovirus exposure and HLA in healthy donors. Using immunoSEQ multiplex PCR, the repertoire was profiled, and TCRdb retains in-frame clones only, with some absent. The profile shows roughly 140,000 clones, around 84% of them singletons. Sequenced: PBMCs. These receptors were obtained from a woman younger than 35 in good health and CMV-seronegative. Both conserved end residues are part of each CDR3. The order of the fields is clone size, D gene, J gene, V gene, CDR3 protein, CDR3 DNA. D genes are given only for firm matches. Not every row has a clone size; where given, it reads once, few, many or a size class.

clone size: NA
D gene: TRBD1
J gene: TRBJ1-1
V gene: TRBV6-5
CDR3 protein: CASSPRQGHRTEAFF
CDR3 DNA: TGTGCCAGCAGTCCACGACAGGGGCATCGTACTGAAGCTTTCTTT

clone size: NA
D gene: TRBD2
J gene: TRBJ2-7
V gene: TRBV30
CDR3 protein: CAWSEAGGWEYF
CDR3 DNA: TGTGCCTGGAGTGAGGCGGGAGGGTGGGAGTACTTC

clone size: few
D gene: TRBD1
J gene: TRBJ1-6
V gene: TRBV4-3
CDR3 protein: CASSQDRGVPSPLHF
CDR3 DNA: TGCGCCAGCAGCCAAGACAGGGGGGTTCCTTCACCCCTCCACTTT

clone size: NA
D gene: TRBD1
J gene: TRBJ1-2
V gene: TRBV28
CDR3 protein: CASSTWTGTGGYGYTF
CDR3 DNA: TGTGCCAGCAGTACATGGACCGGGACAGGGGGCTATGGCTACACCTTC

clone size: NA
D gene: NA
J gene: TRBJ1-5
V gene: TRBV19
CDR3 protein: CASSTSKVSQPQHF
CDR3 DNA: TGTGCCAGTTCCACCTCCAAAGTAAGCCAGCCCCAGCATTTT

clone size: NA
D gene: NA
J gene: TRBJ2-1
V gene: TRBV15
CDR3 protein: CATSRDLGAPNEQFF
CDR3 DNA: TGTGCCACCAGCAGAGATTTGGGCGCCCCCAATGAGCAGTTCTTC

clone size: few
D gene: NA
J gene: TRBJ1-3
V gene: TRBV11-2
CDR3 protein: CASSLDRGRAGNTIYF
CDR3 DNA: TGTGCCAGCAGCTTAGATCGGGGTAGGGCTGGAAACACCATATATTTT

clone size: NA
D gene: NA
J gene: TRBJ1-1
V gene: TRBV30
CDR3 protein: CGSRGKVTEASF
CDR3 DNA: TGTGGTTCGAGAGGGAAGGTCACTGAAGCTTCCTTT

clone size: NA
D gene: TRBD1
J gene: TRBJ2-7
V gene: TRBV7-7
CDR3 protein: CASSLGTGDSYEQYF
CDR3 DNA: TGTGCTAGCAGCTTAGGGACAGGCGACTCCTACGAGCAGTACTTC

clone size: NA
D gene: TRBD2
J gene: TRBJ2-7
V gene: TRBV7-9
CDR3 protein: CASSRFGTSDYEQYF
CDR3 DNA: TGTGCCAGCAGCCGCTTCGGGACTAGCGATTACGAGCAGTACTTC

clone size: NA
D gene: NA
J gene: TRBJ1-1
V gene: TRBV28
CDR3 protein: CASRTYTGDTEAFF
CDR3 DNA: TGTGCCAGCAGGACATATACGGGGGACACTGAAGCTTTCTTT

clone size: NA
D gene: NA
J gene: TRBJ1-6
V gene: TRBV21-1
CDR3 protein: CASSKALGGGGAGLHF
CDR3 DNA: TGTGCCAGCAGCAAAGCGCTCGGGGGAGGTGGTGCTGGCCTCCACTTT

clone size: NA
D gene: NA
J gene: TRBJ2-7
V gene: TRBV6-6
CDR3 protein: CASSYLGPSAGEQYF
CDR3 DNA: TGTGCCAGCAGTTATTTAGGTCCATCGGCAGGCGAGCAGTACTTC

clone size: NA
D gene: NA
J gene: TRBJ1-3
V gene: TRBV5-1
CDR3 protein: CASSLAGPGLGNTIYF
CDR3 DNA: TGCGCCAGCAGCTTGGCTGGGCCGGGACTGGGAAACACCATATATTTT

clone size: NA
D gene: TRBD1
J gene: TRBJ1-2
V gene: TRBV10-3
CDR3 protein: CAITRGSDYGYTF
CDR3 DNA: TGTGCCATCACCAGGGGGTCGGACTATGGCTACACCTTC

clone size: few
D gene: TRBD2
J gene: TRBJ2-1
V gene: TRBV4-3
CDR3 protein: CASSQDVGLAGVGEQFF
CDR3 DNA: TGCGCCAGCAGCCAAGATGTGGGACTAGCGGGGGTGGGCGAGCAGTTCTTC

clone size: NA
D gene: NA
J gene: TRBJ2-3
V gene: TRBV4-2
CDR3 protein: CASTGGDTQYF
CDR3 DNA: TGTGCCAGCACCGGAGGGGATACGCAGTATTTT

clone size: NA
D gene: NA
J gene: TRBJ1-3
V gene: TRBV28
CDR3 protein: CASSSVENTIYF
CDR3 DNA: TGTGCCAGCAGTTCTGTGGAGAACACCATATATTTT

clone size: NA
D gene: NA
J gene: TRBJ1-1
V gene: TRBV5-4
CDR3 protein: CASSLEVRQGLGGTEAFF
CDR3 DNA: TGTGCCAGCAGCTTGGAGGTTCGGCAGGGCTTGGGGGGGACTGAAGCTTTCTTT

clone size: NA
D gene: NA
J gene: TRBJ2-7
V gene: TRBV11-2
CDR3 protein: CASSLDRQAYEQYF
CDR3 DNA: TGTGCCAGCAGCTTAGACCGACAGGCCTACGAGCAGTACTTC

clone size: once
D gene: TRBD2
J gene: TRBJ2-2
V gene: TRBV28
CDR3 protein: CASSLGGVTGELFF
CDR3 DNA: TGTGCCAGCAGCCTGGGAGGGGTCACCGGGGAGCTGTTTTTT

clone size: NA
D gene: NA
J gene: TRBJ2-1
V gene: TRBV5-1
CDR3 protein: CASSLRGTNNEQFF
CDR3 DNA: TGCGCCAGCAGCTTGCGCGGGACGAACAATGAGCAGTTCTTC

clone size: NA
D gene: NA
J gene: TRBJ2-1
V gene: TRBV29-1
CDR3 protein: CSVEGGPRGNEQFF
CDR3 DNA: TGCAGCGTTGAAGGAGGCCCCCGGGGGAATGAGCAGTTCTTC

clone size: NA
D gene: NA
J gene: TRBJ2-7
V gene: TRBV5-4
CDR3 protein: CASSRSESSYEQYF
CDR3 DNA: TGTGCCAGCAGCCGGTCGGAGAGCTCCTACGAGCAGTACTTC

clone size: once
D gene: TRBD2
J gene: TRBJ2-1
V gene: TRBV7-2
CDR3 protein: CASSLAAGGGYNEQFF
CDR3 DNA: TGTGCCAGCAGCTTAGCAGCGGGAGGAGGGTACAATGAGCAGTTCTTC

clone size: few
D gene: NA
J gene: TRBJ2-2
V gene: TRBV5-6
CDR3 protein: CASSLAGNTGELFF
CDR3 DNA: TGTGCCAGCAGCTTGGCAGGGAACACCGGGGAGCTGTTTTTT

clone size: few
D gene: NA
J gene: TRBJ1-4
V gene: TRBV5-4
CDR3 protein: CASSLGGGVYEKLFF
CDR3 DNA: TGTGCCAGCAGCTTAGGCGGGGGGGTTTATGAAAAACTGTTTTTT

clone size: NA
D gene: NA
J gene: TRBJ2-1
V gene: TRBV27
CDR3 protein: CASSPLIIRGDEQFF
CDR3 DNA: TGTGCCAGCAGTCCCTTGATAATAAGGGGCGATGAGCAGTTCTTC

clone size: NA
D gene: NA
J gene: TRBJ2-1
V gene: TRBV28
CDR3 protein: CASSSTVNEQFF
CDR3 DNA: TGTGCCAGCAGTTCGACAGTCAATGAGCAGTTCTTC

clone size: once
D gene: TRBD2
J gene: TRBJ2-4
V gene: TRBV9
CDR3 protein: CASSALAGLDIQYF
CDR3 DNA: TGTGCCAGCAGCGCGTTAGCGGGCTTGGACATTCAGTACTTC

clone size: few
D gene: NA
J gene: TRBJ2-7
V gene: TRBV9
CDR3 protein: CASSVGGRGYEQYF
CDR3 DNA: TGTGCCAGCAGCGTAGGGGGCAGGGGCTACGAGCAGTACTTC

clone size: NA
D gene: TRBD1
J gene: TRBJ1-1
V gene: TRBV7-9
CDR3 protein: CASSLGLVGQGPEAFF
CDR3 DNA: TGTGCCAGCAGCTTAGGGTTAGTCGGACAGGGGCCAGAAGCTTTCTTT

clone size: once
D gene: TRBD2
J gene: TRBJ2-2
V gene: TRBV6-5
CDR3 protein: CASSYGGLVGPGELFF
CDR3 DNA: TGTGCCAGCAGTTACGGGGGACTAGTCGGCCCCGGGGAGCTGTTTTTT

clone size: NA
D gene: NA
J gene: TRBJ1-4
V gene: TRBV28
CDR3 protein: CASSEPRGAGEKLFF
CDR3 DNA: TGTGCCAGCAGCGAACCCCGCGGGGCGGGGGAAAAACTGTTTTTT

clone size: NA
D gene: NA
J gene: TRBJ2-7
V gene: TRBV9
CDR3 protein: CASSLDNRDYEQYF
CDR3 DNA: TGTGCCAGCAGTCTGGATAATCGGGACTACGAGCAGTACTTC

clone size: NA
D gene: NA
J gene: TRBJ1-6
V gene: TRBV14
CDR3 protein: CASSQDRVTPLHF
CDR3 DNA: TGTGCCAGCAGCCAAGATCGCGTAACACCCCTCCACTTT

clone size: NA
D gene: NA
J gene: TRBJ1-4
V gene: TRBV7-2
CDR3 protein: CASSLAGNEGGKLFF
CDR3 DNA: TGTGCCAGCAGCTTAGCCGGCAATGAAGGGGGAAAACTGTTTTTT

clone size: NA
D gene: TRBD1
J gene: TRBJ1-6
V gene: TRBV6-1
CDR3 protein: CASSSGQYNSPLHF
CDR3 DNA: TGTGCCAGCAGCTCGGGACAGTATAATTCACCCCTCCACTTT

clone size: NA
D gene: NA
J gene: TRBJ2-7
V gene: TRBV5-1
CDR3 protein: CASSLLDYEQYF
CDR3 DNA: TGCGCCAGCAGCTTGCTGGACTACGAGCAGTACTTC

clone size: NA
D gene: NA
J gene: TRBJ1-4
V gene: TRBV6-5
CDR3 protein: CASSYAGEKLFF
CDR3 DNA: TGTGCCAGCAGTTACGCAGGGGAAAAACTGTTTTTT

clone size: NA
D gene: NA
J gene: TRBJ1-1
V gene: TRBV10-3
CDR3 protein: CAISNSGDTEAFF
CDR3 DNA: TGTGCCATCAGCAACTCTGGTGACACTGAAGCTTTCTTT

clone size: NA
D gene: TRBD1
J gene: TRBJ2-3
V gene: TRBV30
CDR3 protein: CAWSGTGSAGTDTQYF
CDR3 DNA: TGTGCCTGGAGCGGGACAGGGAGCGCTGGCACAGATACGCAGTATTTT